A few counts support the clone carrying this TCR beta chain. The antigen is undetermined. This sample stems from a study of CD8+CD57+ T cells in acquired aplastic anemia. The wider study: Sorted cells (CD4+ and CD8+) yielded DNA amounts that averaged approximately 3.2 ug. Study-wide results and caveats: Patients showed no significant difference from controls in CD8+ Simpson's diversity. Around 30 sequences, all CD8+ CDR3, were shared between patients and controls.

This CDR3 has 12 amino acids. Germline V gene data show CDR1 as SGDLS and CDR2 as YYNGEE. Trimming removed 0 bases from V and 4 bases from J, with 3 bases in between. Using genomic DNA as the template, TCR beta VDJ and CDR3 profiling was carried out. TCRdb used MiXCR to reprocess the reads, holding one entry per CDR3 protein. The sample has some 280,000 distinct CDR3 sequences, 45% to 70% seen once; the top ten hold around 8%. The chain couples TRBV9 to TRBJ2-3, with unresolved D. Specimen: sorted CD4+, CD8+, or CD8+CD57+ T cells (not recorded which) from PBMCs. The receptor comes from a human donor with severe aplastic anemia or a healthy control (not recorded which). Here the CDR3 DNA reads TGTGCCAGCAGCGTAGGTCCAGATACGCAGTATTTT. Translating gives CASSVGPDTQYF.